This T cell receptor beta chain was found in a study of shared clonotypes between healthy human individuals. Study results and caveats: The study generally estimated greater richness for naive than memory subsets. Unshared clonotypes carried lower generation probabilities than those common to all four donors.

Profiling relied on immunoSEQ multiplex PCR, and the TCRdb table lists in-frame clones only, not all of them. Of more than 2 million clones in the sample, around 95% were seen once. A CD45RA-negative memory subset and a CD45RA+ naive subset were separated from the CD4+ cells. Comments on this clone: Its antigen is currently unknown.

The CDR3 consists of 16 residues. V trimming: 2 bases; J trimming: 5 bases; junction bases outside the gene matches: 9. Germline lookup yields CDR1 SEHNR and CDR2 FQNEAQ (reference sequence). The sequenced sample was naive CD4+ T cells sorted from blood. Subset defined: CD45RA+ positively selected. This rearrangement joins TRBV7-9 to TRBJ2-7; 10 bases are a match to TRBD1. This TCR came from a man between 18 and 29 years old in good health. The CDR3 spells CASSLKRGTGVHEQYF. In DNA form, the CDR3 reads TGTGCCAGCAGCTTAAAAAGGGGGACAGGGGTCCACGAGCAGTACTTC. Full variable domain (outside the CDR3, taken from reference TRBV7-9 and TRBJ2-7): DTGVSQNPRHKITKRGQNVTFRCDPISEHNRLYWYRQTLGQGPEFLTYFQNEAQLEKSRLLSDRFSAERPKGSFSTLEIQRTEQGDSAMYLCASSLKRGTGVHEQYFGPGTRLTVT.